This T cell receptor beta chain was found in a study of read filtering for tumor transcriptome and immune sequencing. Study in general: After DNase treatment, RNA was made into whole-transcriptome libraries.

This library used 300 to 500 ng RNA and molecular barcoded adaptors spanning alpha/delta and beta/gamma chains. In TCRdb, the reads were re-called with MiXCR into one record per CDR3 protein. The data contain more than 55,000 distinct CDR3 sequences, around 19% of them seen just once; the ten biggest clones take up under 13%. Germline loops: CDR1 SGHAT, CDR2 FQDESV (reference sequence). This CDR3 is 17 amino acids long. V was pared by 5 bases and J by 4 bases, with 7 bases of the junction left unmatched. There are many counts of this clonotype. The specimen sequenced was a population of CD138-negative cells sorted from bone marrow. V usage is TRBV11-1 and J usage is TRBJ2-1, with TRBD2 identical over 14 bases. The receptor was isolated from a donor at least 40 years old with multiple myeloma. This CDR3 is CASSPGLAGAGYNEQFF. In nucleotides, the CDR3 is TGTGCCAGCAGCCCGGGACTAGCGGGAGCAGGATACAATGAGCAGTTCTTC.